The next 31 T cell receptor beta chains were all read from a single sample in a study of beta chain features in type 1 diabetes. Sequenced material consisted of expressed TCRB transcripts (all of the isolated RNA was reverse transcribed). Method: immunoSEQ multiplex PCR; TCRdb's copy keeps in-frame clones and lacks some. The sample holds 250,000 or so clones; less than 35% are singletons and the top ten take around 4%. The source material was central memory CD4+ T cells from blood. Every receptor here comes from a man aged 25 to 45 in good health.

Only a few counts were recorded for this clone. The J gene is TRBJ2-1, the V gene TRBV18; TRBD1 might be the D (5 bases). Germline CDR1 is KGHSH and CDR2 is LQKENI. V lost 2 bases and J 3 bases, leaving 8 bases between the germline ends. The CDR3 extends over 14 amino acids. The DNA for the CDR3 is TGTGCCAGCTCACCAGACAGTTACTACAATGAGCAGTTCTTC. It is translated as CASSPDSYYNEQFF.

This clone was detected only a few times. The CDR3 DNA follows: TGTGCCAGCAGCTCAGGGTTAAGGGAGCAGTTCTTC. Protein: CASSSGLREQFF. The chain has TRBV7-2 and TRBJ2-1; D may be TRBD1 (5 bases). V was cut by 4 bases and J by 10 bases, with 11 bases left in between. CDR3 length: 12 amino acids. Per the germline V gene, CDR1 is SGHTA and CDR2 is FQGNSA. Variable domain in full (rest from reference TRBV7-2 and TRBJ2-1): GAGVSQSPSNKVTEKGKDVELRCDPISGHTALYWYRQSLGQGLEFLIYFQGNSAPDKSGLPSDRFSAERTGGSVSTLTIQRTQQEDSAVYLCASSSGLREQFFGPGTRLTVL.

The J gene is TRBJ1-3, the V gene TRBV6-5; D is ambiguous. Germline V gives CDR1 MNHEY, CDR2 SVGAGI. Trimming removed 6 bases at V and 2 bases at J, with 8 bases between. The CDR3 extends over 13 amino acids. The CDR3, as DNA: TGTGCCAGCAGCCGGACGGCTGGAAACACCATATATTTT. Amino acid sequence: CASSRTAGNTIYF.

CDR3 sequence (DNA): TGCGCCAGCAGCCAAGATCTAGGGTTGGGCAGTAGAACCGGGGAGCTGTTTTTT. Residues: CASSQDLGLGSRTGELFF. The genes are TRBV4-3 and TRBJ2-2; D unresolved. There are 18 residues in the CDR3. Per the germline V gene, CDR1 is LGHNA and CDR2 is YSLEER. The ends were cut back, 0 bases at V and 5 bases at J, with 19 bases in the middle.

This clone was seen only a few times. The rearrangement uses TRBV5-8 and TRBJ2-7, with TRBD1 matching 7 bases. V trimming: 1 base; J trimming: 2 bases; junction bases outside the gene matches: 6. The germline V gene has CDR1 SGHTS and CDR2 YDEGEE. The CDR3 consists of 15 residues. Written as DNA, the CDR3 is TGTGCCAGCAGCTTGACCCGGACAGGTCCCTACGAGCAGTACTTC. It specifies CASSLTRTGPYEQYF.

The chain couples TRBV5-6 to TRBJ2-3, with D hard to call. The CDR3 extends over 14 amino acids. Germline V CDR1 and CDR2: SGHDT, YYEEEE. Trimming cost V 0 bases and J 2 bases, with 7 bases left between them. In nucleotides, the CDR3 is TGTGCCAGCAGCTTGGGGTTCTTCACAGATACGCAGTATTTT. Its translation is CASSLGFFTDTQYF.

This clone was recorded a few times. The CDR3 DNA sequence: TGTGCCAGCAGTGACGGGGGGAAAAACATTCAGTACTTC. Protein sequence: CASSDGGKNIQYF. V and J are TRBV7-2 and TRBJ2-4; 7 positions agree with TRBD2. Germline V CDR1 and CDR2: SGHTA, FQGNSA. V shed 6 bases, J shed 4 bases, and the junction held 3 bases outside the gene matches. CDR3 length: 13 residues.

This clone came up a few times. The chain uses TRBV7-2 and TRBJ2-3; tentative D call: TRBD1 (6 bases). In germline, CDR1 is SGHTA, CDR2 FQGNSA. V was pared by 2 bases and J by 4 bases, with 10 bases between. CDR3 length equals 14 residues. The CDR3 sequence is CASSLNRVADTQYF. DNA of the CDR3: TGTGCCAGCAGCTTAAACAGGGTGGCAGATACGCAGTATTTT.

The chain uses TRBV15 and TRBJ1-5; the match to TRBD1 covers 10 bases. The CDR3 spans 17 residues. V dropped 3 bases and J dropped 6; count of bases not matched to a gene: 11. Germline V lookup: CDR1 LNHNV, CDR2 YYDKDF (reference sequence). The CDR3 DNA reads as TGTGCCACCAGCAGCTTGGTGGGACAGGGGAAAAGTCAGCCCCAGCATTTT. It translates to CATSSLVGQGKSQPQHF.

This clone was counted between two and nine times. Other DNA sequences from this sample encode an identical CDR3 as well. The V gene is TRBV20-1, the J gene TRBJ2-1, with D hard to call. Trimming shortened V by 2 bases and J by 8 bases, and 4 bases separated the two germline ends. CDR1 DFQATT and CDR2 SNEGSKA come from the germline V gene (reference sequence). This CDR3 has 10 residues. This CDR3 reads CSARNDEQFF. CDR3 DNA: TGCAGTGCTAGAAATGATGAGCAGTTCTTC.

This clone has a handful of counts. The J gene is TRBJ2-7, the V gene TRBV29-1, with D unclear. Trimming stripped 4 bases from V and 6 bases from J, with 13 bases between. Germline V CDR1 and CDR2: SQVTM, ANQGSEA. This CDR3 region has 12 residues. The CDR3 here is CSVGQIRGEQYF. The DNA for the CDR3 is TGCAGCGTTGGCCAGATACGAGGCGAGCAGTACTTC.

This clone has ten or more counts. This sequence joins TRBV4-2 and TRBJ2-7; 9 bases line up with TRBD1. With V trimmed by 2 bases and J by 5 bases, 10 bases remained unmatched. CDR3 length equals 16 residues. CDR1 is LGHNA, CDR2 YNFKEQ, per germline. CDR3 in amino acids: CASSQLWDRVANEQYF. The CDR3 DNA is TGTGCCAGCAGCCAACTATGGGACAGGGTGGCGAACGAGCAGTACTTC.

This clone appeared a few times. The rearrangement joins TRBV7-8 to TRBJ1-3; D gene unclear. This CDR3 spans 16 amino acids. In germline, CDR1 is SGHVS, CDR2 FQNEAQ. V dropped 1 base and J dropped 2 bases, with 12 bases sitting between them. The CDR3 DNA reads TGTGCCAGCAGCTTAGGAACGGGCACGGCTGGAAACACCATATATTTT. Translating gives CASSLGTGTAGNTIYF.

This clone was counted once. This chain joins TRBV6-5 and TRBJ1-2, with D tentatively TRBD1 (5 bases). The CDR3 extends over 12 amino acids. Trimming cost V 4 bases and J 7 bases, with 10 bases left between them. CDR1 is MNHEY, CDR2 SVGAGI, per germline. CDR3 sequence (DNA): TGTGCCAGCAGTTCCGGGGCCTCTGGCTACACCTTC. It specifies CASSSGASGYTF.

This clone was observed at least ten times. The rearrangement joins TRBV2 to TRBJ2-4, with a tentative D call TRBD1 (6 bases). Trimming removed 4 bases at V and 5 bases at J, with 6 bases between. Germline V CDR1 and CDR2: SNHLY, FYNNEI. The CDR3 loop spans 12 amino acids. The CDR3 DNA follows: TGTGCCAGCAGTGGGACAGAAAACATTCAGTACTTC. Amino acids: CASSGTENIQYF.

The chain carries TRBV5-1 and TRBJ2-5; possibly TRBD2 for D (6 bases). The V end was cut by 4 bases, the J end by 1 base, with 11 bases between. CDR1 SGHRS and CDR2 YFSETQ come from the germline V gene. The CDR3 has 14 amino acids. CDR3 bases: TGCGCCAGCAGCCCGACGGGAGCCCAAGAGACCCAGTACTTC. This sequence encodes CASSPTGAQETQYF.

This clone was detected only a few times. The chain is built from TRBV5-4 and TRBJ2-1; 9 bases agree with TRBD1. Trimming at V came to 2 bases and at J to 7 bases, leaving 4 bases not matched to a gene. Germline V gene data show CDR1 as SGHNT and CDR2 as YYREEE (reference sequence). The CDR3 has 14 residues. CDR3: CASSLQGAKNEQFF. The DNA of the CDR3 is TGTGCCAGCAGCTTACAGGGGGCTAAGAATGAGCAGTTCTTC.

This clone has just a few counts. This rearrangement joins TRBV29-1 to TRBJ2-5, with D perhaps being TRBD1 or TRBD2 (5 bases each). Trimming removed 3 bases from V and 4 bases from J, with 9 bases in between. Looked up from germline, CDR1 is SQVTM and CDR2 is ANQGSEA. The CDR3 has 12 amino acids. The CDR3 bases are TGCAGCGTTGATCGGGGCCCAGAGACCCAGTACTTC. Protein sequence: CSVDRGPETQYF. Full variable domain (missing parts from reference TRBV29-1 and TRBJ2-5): SAVISQKPSRDICQRGTSLTIQCQVDSQVTMMFWYRQQPGQSLTLIATANQGSEATYESGFVIDKFPISRPNLTFSTLTVSNMSPEDSSIYLCSVDRGPETQYFGPGTRLLVL.

The CDR3 sequence is CASSLTLLAGGSYNEQFF. CDR3 sequence (DNA): TGTGCCAGCAGCTTGACCCTACTAGCGGGAGGTTCGTACAATGAGCAGTTCTTC. The chain is built from TRBV5-4 and TRBJ2-1; 12 positions match TRBD2. Looked up from germline, CDR1 is SGHNT and CDR2 is YYREEE (reference sequence). The junction had 9 bases not matched to a gene; V was cut back by 1 base and J by 4 bases. The length of the CDR3 is 18 residues.

The table lists this clone with a few counts. Distinct nucleotide sequences in the sample also encode this CDR3. The rearrangement links TRBV2 to TRBJ2-5; no clear D. Deletions cut 3 bases from V and 3 bases from J, with 8 bases between. CDR3 length: 13 residues. CDR1 and CDR2 (germline): SNHLY, FYNNEI. The CDR3 DNA is TGTGCCAGCAGTGAGAGGAGAAAAGAGACCCAGTACTTC. Protein: CASSERRKETQYF.

A remark on this clone: This sequence is one base from a far larger clone and is likely a read error. The chain recombines TRBV18 with TRBJ2-4; D not certain. Germline assignment: CDR1 KGHSH and CDR2 LQKENI. V was trimmed by 0 bases and J by 0 bases, leaving 18 bases between them. This CDR3 comprises 19 residues. The CDR3, as DNA: TGTGCCAGCTCACCACCCATGCAGTGTCCAGGAATAGCCAAAAACATTCAGTACTTC. Its translation: CASSPPMQCPGIAKNIQYF.

This sequence joins TRBV2 and TRBJ2-4; no clear D. Germline CDR1 SNHLY, CDR2 FYNNEI. Trimming removed 2 bases at V and 0 bases at J, with 5 bases between. The CDR3 runs to 14 residues. The CDR3 DNA is TGTGCCAGCAGTGAAACACTAGCCAAAAACATTCAGTACTTC. Amino acid sequence: CASSETLAKNIQYF.

This clone turned up a few times. The J gene is TRBJ2-1, the V gene TRBV29-1; perhaps TRBD2 as D (7 bases). The germline gives CDR1 SQVTM, CDR2 ANQGSEA. The CDR3 runs to 13 residues. Trimming removed 0 bases from V and 10 bases from J, with 13 bases in between. CDR3 DNA sequence: TGCAGCGTTGAAGAGCGACGCGGGGGCGAGCAGTTCTTC. Protein product: CSVEERRGGEQFF.

In regard to this clone: A junction boundary mismatches the germline segment, possibly from a read error. The rearrangement uses TRBV7-2 and TRBJ2-1, with D possibly TRBD2 on 6 matching bases. The CDR3 sequence is 14 residues long. Germline-derived CDR1 and CDR2 are SGHTA and FQGNSA. CDR3 sequence reads: CASSQETSLDEQFF. Written as DNA, the CDR3 is TGCGCCAGCAGCCAAGAAACTAGCCTGGATGAGCAGTTCTTC.

CDR3 loop: CASIMTSGSYEQYF. CDR3 coding DNA: TGTGCCAGCATCATGACTAGCGGGAGCTACGAGCAGTACTTC. The chain uses TRBV7-2 and TRBJ2-7; 12 nucleotides align to TRBD2. Germline CDR1 is SGHTA and CDR2 is FQGNSA. The ends lost 7 bases at V and 3 bases at J; junction bases unmatched: 4. The CDR3 is made up of 14 amino acids.

There are a few counts of this clone. V and J are TRBV6-5 and TRBJ2-1; 10 nucleotides line up with TRBD2. This CDR3 has 15 amino acids. From germline, CDR1 is MNHEY and CDR2 SVGAGI. The junction had 6 bases not matched to a gene; V was cut back by 3 bases and J by 7 bases. The CDR3 DNA reads TGTGCCAGCAGTTATGGCCAGCGGGGGGGTAATGAGCAGTTCTTC. Its protein product is CASSYGQRGGNEQFF.

J is TRBJ1-5 and V is TRBV7-2; TRBD1 aligns across 8 bases. From germline, CDR1 is SGHTA and CDR2 FQGNSA. This CDR3 spans 13 amino acids. V shed 5 bases and J 6 bases; nucleotides not matched to a gene: 3. CDR3: CASSTGGGQPQHF. Here the CDR3 DNA reads TGTGCCAGCAGCACAGGGGGAGGTCAGCCCCAGCATTTT.

This clone was seen only a few times. The J gene is TRBJ2-7, the V gene TRBV30; D ambiguous. The germline V gene has CDR1 GTSNPN and CDR2 SVGIG (reference sequence). The CDR3 runs 12 residues. V was cut by 4 bases and J by 6 bases, with 13 bases left in between. CDR3 coding DNA: TGTGCCTGGACTGCAGGTCCGGGCGAGCAGTACTTC. Its translation is CAWTAGPGEQYF.

In its sample, this clone was seen a few times. This likely stems from a read error, as it lies one base from a far larger clone. The chain carries TRBV29-1 and TRBJ1-1, with D unresolved. V shed 0 bases and J shed 3 bases, with 8 bases lying between them. The CDR3 contains 13 residues. Germline CDR1 and CDR2: SQVTM and ANQGSEA. CDR3 loop: CSVEDGNYTEAFF. The CDR3 region has the DNA TGCAGCGTTGAAGATGGGAATTACACTGAAGCTTTCTTT.

The gene calls are TRBV15 and TRBJ2-1; D gene uncertain. The V end lost 0 bases, the J end lost 5 bases, and 11 bases lay between the germline ends. Germline CDR1 LNHNV, CDR2 YYDKDF (reference sequence). The CDR3 has 15 residues. CDR3 region: CATSRDLGEHNEQFF. DNA of the CDR3: TGTGCCACCAGCAGAGATCTAGGAGAACACAATGAGCAGTTCTTC. Drawing the rest from reference TRBV15 and TRBJ2-1, the complete variable domain is DAMVIQNPRYQVTQFGKPVTLSCSQTLNHNVMYWYQQKSSQAPKLLFHYYDKDFNNEADTPDNFQSRRPNTSFCFLDIRSPGLGDTAMYLCATSRDLGEHNEQFFGPGTRLTVL.

Within the sample, this clone is medium-sized. The chain is built from TRBV7-2 and TRBJ2-4; 11 bases agree with TRBD2. Germline V lookup: CDR1 SGHTA, CDR2 FQGNSA. This CDR3 region has 15 residues. The trim removed 1 base at V and 6 bases at J, leaving 2 bases unmatched. As DNA, the CDR3 is TGTGCCAGCAGCTTAGTAGCGGGAGGGCGAAACATTCAGTACTTC. The encoded protein is CASSLVAGGRNIQYF.